The source of this TCR beta chain is a study of blood T cell repertoires in COVID-19. About the research overall: Researchers got acute and convalescent COVID-19 samples from the United States, Italy and Spain. T cells, B-cell-depleted T cells, or PBMCs provided the cDNA or gDNA that served as material.

The germline V gene encodes CDR1 MNHEY and CDR2 SMNVEV (reference sequence). This CDR3 spans 17 amino acids. Trimming took off 3 bases at V and 3 bases at J, with 15 bases between the two ends. The repertoire was sequenced with immunoSEQ multiplex PCR; TCRdb's copy has only in-frame clones and lacks some. The sample includes about 250,000 clones, 85% to 95% of them seen just once. Patients at the Seattle site were enrolled during active infection and followed longitudinally. The chain links TRBV27 to TRBJ1-6; D call uncertain. The receptor was isolated from a man aged 25 to 45 with COVID-19, enrolled during active disease. Sequencing used peripheral blood. This CDR3 reads CASSLVERGGYNSPLHF. The CDR3 region has the DNA TGTGCCAGCAGTTTGGTTGAGAGAGGAGGCTATAATTCACCCCTCCACTTT.